This T cell receptor beta chain was captured in a study of T cells after yellow fever vaccination. As for the study in general: Researchers used SMART-Seq v4 Ultra Low Input to prepare fractions that had low cell numbers.

A note on this clonotype: Its antigen remains unknown.

V lost 3 bases and J lost 2, with 9 bases in between. CDR1 is LGHNA and CDR2 is YSLEER in the germline V gene. This CDR3 region has 14 residues. 5'RACE template switching produced TCR cDNA carrying a universal primer site and UMIs. Each CDR3 protein is one row after TCRdb ran MiXCR on the 5' RACE reads. The sample lists a few hundred thousand distinct CDR3 sequences, around 4.9% occurring once. Whole-study results and caveats: CD4 and CD8 compartments shared a small share of clonotypes, likely from convergent recombination.

V gene TRBV4-3 combines with J gene TRBJ2-3; either TRBD1 or TRBD2 may supply D (5 bases each). Source: CD4+ T cells sorted from PBMCs, taken on the day of the yellow fever booster vaccination. The receptor comes from a man aged 18 to 30 who received the YFV17D yellow fever vaccine. In nucleotides, the CDR3 is TGCGCCAGCAGCCACCCGGGACCCACAGATACGCAGTATTTT. Translation gives CASSHPGPTDTQYF.